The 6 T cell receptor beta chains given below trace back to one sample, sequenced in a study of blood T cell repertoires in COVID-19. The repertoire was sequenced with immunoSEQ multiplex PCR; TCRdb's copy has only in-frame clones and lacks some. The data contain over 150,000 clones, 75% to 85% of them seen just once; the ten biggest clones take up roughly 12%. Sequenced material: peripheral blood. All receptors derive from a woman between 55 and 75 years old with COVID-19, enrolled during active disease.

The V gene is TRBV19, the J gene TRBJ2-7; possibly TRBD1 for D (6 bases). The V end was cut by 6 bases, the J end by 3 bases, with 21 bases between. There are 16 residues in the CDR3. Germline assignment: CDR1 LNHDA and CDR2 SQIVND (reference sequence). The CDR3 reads CASSTLRRKGGYEQYF. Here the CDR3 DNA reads TGTGCCAGTAGCACCCTCCGACGGAAAGGGGGCTACGAGCAGTACTTC.

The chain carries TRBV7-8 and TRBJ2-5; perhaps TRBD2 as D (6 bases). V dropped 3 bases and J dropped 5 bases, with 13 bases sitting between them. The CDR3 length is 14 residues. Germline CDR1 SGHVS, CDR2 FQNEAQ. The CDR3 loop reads CASSFAGGGETQYF. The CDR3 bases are TGTGCCAGCAGCTTCGCCGGGGGTGGGGAGACCCAGTACTTC.

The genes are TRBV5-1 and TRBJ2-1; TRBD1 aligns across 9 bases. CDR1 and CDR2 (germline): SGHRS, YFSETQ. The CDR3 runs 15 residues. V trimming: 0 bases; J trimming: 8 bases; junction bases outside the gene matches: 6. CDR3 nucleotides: TGCGCCAGCAGCTTGGTGACAGGGGGAAGAGATGAGCAGTTCTTC. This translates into CASSLVTGGRDEQFF.

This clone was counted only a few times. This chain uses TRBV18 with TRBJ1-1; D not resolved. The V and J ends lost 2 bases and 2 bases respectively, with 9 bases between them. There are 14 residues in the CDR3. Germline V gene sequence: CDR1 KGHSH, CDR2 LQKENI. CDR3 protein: CASSPITRNTEAFF. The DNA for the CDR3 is TGTGCCAGCTCACCAATCACGAGAAACACTGAAGCTTTCTTT.

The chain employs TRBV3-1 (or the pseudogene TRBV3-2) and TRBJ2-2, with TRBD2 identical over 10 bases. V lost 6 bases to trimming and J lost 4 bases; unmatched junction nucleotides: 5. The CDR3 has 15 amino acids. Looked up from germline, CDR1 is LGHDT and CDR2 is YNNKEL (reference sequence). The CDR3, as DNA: TGTGCCAGCAGGCAGACTAGCGGGTTCACCGGGGAGCTGTTTTTT. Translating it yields CASRQTSGFTGELFF.

DNA for the CDR3: TGTGCCAGTAGTATTGCGGATACGCAGTATTTT. It specifies CASSIADTQYF. The rearrangement uses TRBV19 and TRBJ2-3; no reliable D call. The V end lost 3 bases, the J end lost 6 bases, and 4 bases lay between the germline ends. Germline loops: CDR1 LNHDA, CDR2 SQIVND (reference sequence). The CDR3 loop spans 11 amino acids. Together with reference TRBV19 and TRBJ2-3, the CDR3 gives the full variable domain: DGGITQSPKYLFRKEGQNVTLSCEQNLNHDAMYWYRQDPGQGLRLIYYSQIVNDFQKGDIAEGYSVSREKKESFPLTVTSAQKNPTAFYLCASSIADTQYFGPGTRLTVL.